The clone carrying this TCR beta chain was picked up many times. Its matching antigen is unknown. This entry comes from a study of identical twins. TCRdb re-called the 5' RACE reads with MiXCR, one entry per CDR3 protein. The table lists hundreds of thousands of distinct CDR3 sequences, roughly 8.6% of them singletons. Study-wide findings and caveats: Analyses of zero insertions could, in part, be confounded by invariant MAIT and iNKT cells. Conclusions leaned on cross-sectional statistical analysis and did not track the same donors over time. Out-of-frame sharing of TCR alpha in monozygotic twins was underestimated by models.

These sequences were also reported in another study, on yellow fever vaccine responses in identical twins.

The sample consisted of CD8+ T cells sorted from blood. The source of this sequence is a woman between 18 and 29 years old in good health.

CDR3 in DNA: TGTGCCAGCAGTCTGTGGGGCCCAGATACGCAGTATTTT. Translated: CASSLWGPDTQYF. The chain carries TRBV28 and TRBJ2-3; D possibly corresponds to TRBD1 (5 bases). With 5 bases removed from V and 4 bases from J, the gap between germline ends came to 10 bases. This CDR3 is built from 13 residues. CDR1 is MDHEN, CDR2 SYDVKM, per germline.